Listed below are T cell receptor beta chains from one sample, sequenced in a study of shared clonotypes between healthy human individuals. Only in-frame clones appear in the TCRdb table, and some are missing; sequencing was by immunoSEQ multiplex PCR. This repertoire shows 550,000 to 700,000 clones, 55% to 85% found once; its top ten account for around 1.8%. Sequences were obtained from memory CD4+ T cells sorted from blood. The receptors come from a woman between 25 and 40 years old in good health. Each CDR3 is given with its conserved first and last residue. Fields, in order: J gene, D gene, V gene, clone size, CDR3 protein, CDR3 DNA. D genes are given only for firm matches. Not all rows give a size; the values are once, few, many and, for expanded clones, a class.

J: TRBJ1-2
D: .
V: TRBV27
size: .
CDR3: CASSMQGLAGYTF
DNA: TGTGCCAGCAGTATGCAGGGCCTGGCTGGCTACACCTTC

J: TRBJ2-5
D: TRBD1
V: TRBV19
size: .
CDR3: CASSMTGGETQYF
DNA: TGTGCCAGTAGTATGACAGGGGGCGAGACCCAGTACTTC

J: TRBJ1-2
D: .
V: TRBV19
size: few
CDR3: CASSIGINYGYTF
DNA: TGTGCCAGTAGTATCGGCATTAACTATGGCTACACCTTC

J: TRBJ1-1
D: .
V: TRBV27
size: .
CDR3: CASSFSLMNTEAFF
DNA: TGTGCCAGCAGTTTCAGTCTCATGAACACTGAAGCTTTCTTT

J: TRBJ2-7
D: TRBD2
V: TRBV19
size: few
CDR3: CASSREGPPYEQYF
DNA: TGTGCCAGTAGTAGGGAGGGACCCCCCTACGAGCAGTACTTC

J: TRBJ2-7
D: .
V: TRBV11-2
size: .
CDR3: CASSFVKGRTYEQYF
DNA: TGTGCCAGCAGCTTTGTCAAGGGGAGGACCTACGAGCAGTACTTC

J: TRBJ2-3
D: .
V: TRBV29-1
size: once
CDR3: CSVVTAPMSTDTQYF
DNA: TGCAGCGTTGTGACGGCCCCTATGAGCACAGATACGCAGTATTTT

J: TRBJ2-7
D: TRBD1
V: TRBV28
size: .
CDR3: CASSEDRSTRQYF
DNA: TGTGCCAGCAGCGAGGACAGGTCTACGAGGCAGTACTTC

J: TRBJ1-2
D: .
V: TRBV5-8
size: .
CDR3: CASSFGRSNYGYTF
DNA: TGTGCCAGCAGCTTCGGCAGGTCTAACTATGGCTACACCTTC

J: TRBJ2-1
D: .
V: TRBV2
size: .
CDR3: CASTLGGGISYNEQFF
DNA: TGTGCCAGCACCCTAGGCGGCGGGATTTCCTACAATGAGCAGTTCTTC

J: TRBJ1-1
D: TRBD1
V: TRBV28
size: .
CDR3: CASSLHQGEASEAFF
DNA: TGTGCCAGCAGTCTCCACCAGGGGGAGGCTTCTGAAGCTTTCTTT

J: TRBJ2-5
D: .
V: TRBV29-1
size: once
CDR3: CSIQAGQETQYF
DNA: TGCAGCATCCAGGCCGGCCAAGAGACCCAGTACTTC

J: TRBJ1-5
D: .
V: TRBV6-1
size: .
CDR3: CASDWGNQPQHF
DNA: TGTGCCAGCGACTGGGGGAATCAGCCCCAGCATTTT

J: TRBJ1-3
D: TRBD1
V: TRBV7-9
size: .
CDR3: CASSSTGGLDTIYF
DNA: TGTGCCAGCAGCTCGACAGGGGGCTTAGACACCATATATTTT

J: TRBJ1-1
D: .
V: TRBV28
size: .
CDR3: CASSLGTFGREAFF
DNA: TGTGCCAGCAGTCTCGGGACCTTTGGACGGGAAGCTTTCTTT

J: TRBJ2-2
D: .
V: TRBV6-4
size: many
CDR3: CASSVSGDLNTGELFF
DNA: TGTGCCAGCAGCGTATCAGGGGATCTGAACACCGGGGAGCTGTTTTTT

J: TRBJ2-7
D: TRBD2
V: TRBV27
size: .
CDR3: CASSSTRLAGALSYEQYF
DNA: TGTGCCAGCAGTTCCACTCGACTAGCGGGCGCACTCTCCTACGAGCAGTACTTC

J: TRBJ2-3
D: .
V: TRBV6-5
size: .
CDR3: CAIRGPNTDTQYF
DNA: TGTGCCATCAGAGGGCCTAACACAGATACGCAGTATTTT

J: TRBJ2-7
D: .
V: TRBV25-1
size: once
CDR3: CASRDTAYEQYF
DNA: TGTGCCAGCAGGGACACAGCCTACGAGCAGTACTTC

J: TRBJ2-2
D: .
V: TRBV7-6
size: .
CDR3: CASSRSRELFF
DNA: TGTGCCAGCAGCCGAAGCAGGGAGCTGTTTTTT

J: TRBJ2-5
D: .
V: TRBV10-3
size: .
CDR3: CAISRGVQETQYF
DNA: TGTGCCATCAGTAGGGGGGTCCAAGAGACCCAGTACTTC

J: TRBJ1-2
D: .
V: TRBV10-2
size: few
CDR3: CASSARTNYGYTF
DNA: TGCGCCAGCAGTGCCAGGACTAACTATGGCTACACCTTC

J: TRBJ1-2
D: .
V: TRBV19
size: .
CDR3: CAPVWGNGYTF
DNA: TGTGCCCCCGTTTGGGGAAATGGCTACACCTTC

J: TRBJ1-1
D: .
V: TRBV28
size: .
CDR3: CASRAHRVRATEAFF
DNA: TGTGCCAGCAGAGCCCACAGGGTGAGGGCCACTGAAGCTTTCTTT

J: TRBJ2-2
D: .
V: TRBV30
size: few
CDR3: CAWKVLGDTGELFF
DNA: TGTGCCTGGAAAGTCCTCGGGGATACCGGGGAGCTGTTTTTT

J: TRBJ1-2
D: .
V: TRBV23-1
size: .
CDR3: CASSQSVQGMGYGYTF
DNA: TGCGCCAGCAGTCAATCAGTCCAGGGGATGGGGTATGGCTACACCTTC

J: TRBJ2-7
D: TRBD1
V: TRBV4-1
size: .
CDR3: CASSRPGQGTDEQYF
DNA: TGCGCCAGCAGCCGGCCGGGACAGGGGACCGACGAGCAGTACTTC

J: TRBJ1-3
D: .
V: TRBV5-1
size: many
CDR3: CASSFDTRSGNTIYF
DNA: TGCGCCAGCAGCTTCGACACTCGCTCTGGAAACACCATATATTTT

J: TRBJ1-2
D: .
V: TRBV20-1
size: .
CDR3: CSATGMGGYTF
DNA: TGCAGTGCTACAGGGATGGGTGGCTACACCTTC

J: TRBJ2-2
D: .
V: TRBV5-4
size: once
CDR3: CASSLEAVNTGELFF
DNA: TGTGCCAGCAGCTTGGAGGCAGTGAACACCGGGGAGCTGTTTTTT

J: TRBJ2-7
D: .
V: TRBV2
size: .
CDR3: CASTPSYEQYF
DNA: TGTGCCAGCACGCCCTCCTACGAGCAGTACTTC

J: TRBJ1-4
D: .
V: TRBV4-1
size: .
CDR3: CASSPRSGVTNEKLFF
DNA: TGCGCCAGCAGCCCGAGATCGGGGGTAACTAATGAAAAACTGTTTTTT

J: TRBJ2-7
D: .
V: TRBV6-1
size: few
CDR3: CASTRQAAYEQYF
DNA: TGTGCCAGCACCCGACAGGCCGCCTACGAGCAGTACTTC

J: TRBJ2-7
D: .
V: TRBV18
size: .
CDR3: CASSPEGEQYF
DNA: TGTGCCAGCTCACCCGAGGGGGAGCAGTACTTC

J: TRBJ1-4
D: TRBD1
V: TRBV19
size: .
CDR3: CASRQGNEKLFF
DNA: TGTGCCAGTAGACAGGGGAATGAAAAACTGTTTTTT

J: TRBJ1-2
D: .
V: TRBV4-1
size: .
CDR3: CASSQQPTQGSNYGYTF
DNA: TGCGCCAGCAGCCAGCAACCGACTCAGGGTTCGAACTATGGCTACACCTTC

J: TRBJ2-1
D: .
V: TRBV25-1
size: .
CDR3: CASREGMPTGNEQFF
DNA: TGTGCCAGCAGGGAAGGAATGCCTACGGGGAATGAGCAGTTCTTC

J: TRBJ1-3
D: .
V: TRBV11-2
size: .
CDR3: CASSLVDPLLRNTIYF
DNA: TGTGCCAGCAGCTTAGTGGACCCGCTATTGAGAAACACCATATATTTT

J: TRBJ1-1
D: .
V: TRBV7-9
size: .
CDR3: CASSLGPGEAFF
DNA: TGTGCCAGCAGCTTAGGACCGGGTGAAGCTTTCTTT

J: TRBJ1-2
D: .
V: TRBV27
size: .
CDR3: CASSLGRNFDGYTF
DNA: TGTGCCAGCAGTTTAGGCCGGAACTTCGATGGCTACACCTTC